The 10 T cell receptor beta chains listed next were all sequenced from one sample in a study of CD8 T cells in Susac syndrome. An input of roughly 0.5 to 1 ug of RNA was subjected to reverse transcription using random hexamers. TCRdb redid the calling of the immunoSEQ multiplex PCR reads with MiXCR, one entry per CDR3 protein. The sample includes about 160,000 distinct CDR3 sequences, about 91% of them seen just once. The sequenced sample was CD4+ T cells from PBMCs. The receptors were sampled from a human donor in good health.

J is TRBJ2-1 and V is TRBV2; 9 nucleotides align to TRBD2. Germline V CDR1 and CDR2: SNHLY, FYNNEI. With V trimmed by 6 bases and J by 9 bases, 12 bases remained unmatched. The CDR3 has 15 amino acids. DNA for the CDR3: TGTGCCAGCAGGGGCCGAGCTAGCGGGAAAATTGAGCAGTTCTTC. Protein sequence: CASRGRASGKIEQFF. Full variable domain (remainder filled in from reference TRBV2 and TRBJ2-1): EPEVTQTPSHQVTQMGQEVILRCVPISNHLYFYWYRQILGQKVEFLVSFYNNEISEKSEIFDDQFSVERPDGSNFTLKIRSTKLEDSAMYFCASRGRASGKIEQFFGPGTRLTVL.

The rearrangement joins TRBV2 to TRBJ2-1, with TRBD1 matching 9 bases. The CDR3 runs 17 residues. J lost 7 bases, V lost 4 bases, and 14 bases had no gene match. Germline CDR1 SNHLY, CDR2 FYNNEI. This CDR3 reads CASSVLPGQGIGNEQFF. The CDR3 coding sequence is TGTGCCAGCAGTGTCTTACCGGGACAGGGAATCGGAAATGAGCAGTTCTTC.

The rearrangement joins TRBV5-1 to TRBJ1-2; D might be TRBD1 (6 bases). CDR3 size: 18 residues. Germline V gene lookup returns CDR1 SGHRS and CDR2 YFSETQ. Trimming removed 3 bases at V and 0 bases at J, with 21 bases between. CDR3 sequence: CASSWTVPPGGSNYGYTF. The CDR3 nucleotides are TGCGCCAGCAGCTGGACAGTTCCTCCCGGGGGTTCTAACTATGGCTACACCTTC. The complete variable domain, with remaining parts taken from reference TRBV5-1 and TRBJ1-2, reads KAGVTQTPRYLIKTRGQQVTLSCSPISGHRSVSWYQQTPGQGLQFLFEYFSETQRNKGNFPGRFSGRQFSNSRSEMNVSTLELGDSALYLCASSWTVPPGGSNYGYTFGSGTRLTVV.

CDR3 sequence reads: CASSQVGRESGNTIYF. The CDR3 DNA reads TGCGCCAGCAGCCAAGTTGGGCGGGAATCTGGAAACACCATATATTTT. V is TRBV4-1 and J is TRBJ1-3; D is unresolved. Germline CDR1 is MGHRA and CDR2 is YSYEKL. Trimming stripped 1 base from V and 1 base from J, with 11 bases between. This CDR3 has 16 amino acids.

This chain uses TRBV27 with TRBJ1-5, with a possible D match to TRBD1 (6 bases). V lost 2 bases and J lost 7, with 15 bases in between. Germline V gene sequence: CDR1 MNHEY, CDR2 SMNVEV (reference sequence). There are 15 residues in the CDR3. CDR3 sequence reads: CASSLRAGVAQPQHF. The CDR3 DNA follows: TGTGCCAGCAGTTTAAGGGCAGGGGTCGCCCAGCCCCAGCATTTT.

V is TRBV20-1 and J is TRBJ2-3; D gene ambiguous. Germline CDR1 is DFQATT and CDR2 is SNEGSKA (reference sequence). Trimming shortened V by 7 bases and J by 1 base, and 9 bases separated the two germline ends. The CDR3 length is 12 residues. The CDR3 DNA is TGCAGTGTCGGGCCCCGCACAGATACGCAGTATTTT. Amino acids: CSVGPRTDTQYF.

This chain links TRBV12-3 or TRBV12-4 with TRBJ1-2; D is perhaps TRBD1 (5 bases). The ends were cut back, 3 bases at V and 8 bases at J, with 13 bases in the middle. The CDR3 is 13 residues long. CDR3 region: CASSFRSGNGYTF. CDR3 DNA: TGTGCCAGCAGTTTCAGGTCAGGGAACGGCTACACCTTC.

The sample holds one count of this clonotype. The chain uses TRBV18 and TRBJ2-2; TRBD1 matches at 8 bases. V lost 3 bases to trimming and J lost 0 bases; unmatched junction nucleotides: 0. CDR1 KGHSH and CDR2 LQKENI come from the germline V gene. The CDR3 runs to 15 residues. The CDR3 DNA sequence: TGTGCCAGCTCACCGGACAGGGCGAACACCGGGGAGCTGTTTTTT. Translated: CASSPDRANTGELFF.

The V gene is TRBV9, the J gene TRBJ2-3; D is unclear. The V end was cut by 0 bases, the J end by 2 bases, with 10 bases between. The CDR3 runs 15 residues. Germline V gene lookup returns CDR1 SGDLS and CDR2 YYNGEE. CDR3 in DNA: TGTGCCAGCAGCGTAGAAGGCGAGTCCACAGATACGCAGTATTTT. Encoded protein: CASSVEGESTDTQYF.

The V gene is TRBV6-6, the J gene TRBJ2-1, with 9 bases lining up with TRBD1. This CDR3 spans 16 amino acids. CDR1 and CDR2 from the germline V gene are MNHNY and SVGAGI (reference sequence). V lost 2 bases to trimming and J lost 4 bases; unmatched junction nucleotides: 6. CDR3 amino acids: CASSYPTGGDYNEQFF. The CDR3 DNA sequence: TGTGCCAGCAGTTACCCAACAGGGGGCGATTACAATGAGCAGTTCTTC.